Presented here are 21 T cell receptor beta chains from one specimen sequenced in a study of shared clonotypes between healthy human individuals. Libraries were prepared by immunoSEQ multiplex PCR; TCRdb keeps only in-frame clonotypes and omits some of them. The repertoire holds under 2,500,000 clones, with 95% as singletons. Sequencing used naive CD4+ T cells sorted from blood. Described subset: CD45RA+ positively selected. The receptors were gathered from a man younger than 35 in good health.

The chain employs TRBV4-1 and TRBJ1-4; D is unclear. This CDR3 region has 14 residues. The V end lost 4 bases, the J end lost 5 bases, and 11 bases lay between the germline ends. Germline CDR1 is MGHRA and CDR2 is YSYEKL. The CDR3 coding sequence is TGCGCCAGCAGCCTCCCCCAGGAGAATGAAAAACTGTTTTTT. This translates into CASSLPQENEKLFF.

The chain uses TRBV7-2 and TRBJ2-5; 10 positions agree with TRBD2. CDR3 length: 15 residues. CDR1 SGHTA and CDR2 FQGNSA come from the germline V gene. V was clipped by 5 bases and J by 5 bases; unmatched bases: 8. The CDR3: CASSKKLAGSETQYF. CDR3 nucleotide sequence: TGTGCCAGCAGCAAAAAACTAGCGGGAAGTGAGACCCAGTACTTC.

This rearrangement joins TRBV5-4 to TRBJ1-6, with TRBD1 identical over 9 bases. J was trimmed by 8 bases and V by 3 bases; bases with no gene match: 3. CDR1 and CDR2 (germline): SGHNT, YYREEE (reference sequence). CDR3 length: 14 residues. The CDR3 nucleotides read TGTGCCAGCAGCTGGACAGGGGCAGATTCACCCCTCCACTTT. It encodes CASSWTGADSPLHF.

The J gene is TRBJ2-1, the V gene TRBV28; D might be TRBD1 or TRBD2, each matching 7 bases. This CDR3 region has 17 residues. CDR1 and CDR2 from the germline V gene are MDHEN and SYDVKM. The V end lost 7 bases, the J end lost 1 base, and 20 bases lay between the germline ends. Here the CDR3 DNA reads TGTGCCAGCACCAGGGGGACTCTAGCGGAGTCCTACAATGAGCAGTTCTTC. Translation gives CASTRGTLAESYNEQFF. The whole variable domain, remainder taken from reference TRBV28 and TRBJ2-1, is DVKVTQSSRYLVKRTGEKVFLECVQDMDHENMFWYRQDPGLGLRLIYFSYDVKMKEKGDIPEGYSVSREKKERFSLILESASTNQTSMYLCASTRGTLAESYNEQFFGPGTRLTVL.

The J gene is TRBJ1-1, the V gene TRBV11-2; D uncertain. The CDR3 loop spans 11 amino acids. Germline-derived CDR1 and CDR2 are SGHAT and FQNNGV. Trimming took 5 bases from V and 3 from J, leaving 4 bases between them. The CDR3 DNA reads TGTGCCAGCAGCCCGTACACTGAAGCTTTCTTT. It is translated as CASSPYTEAFF.

This clone came up once. The rearrangement links TRBV28 to TRBJ1-5; D unresolved. The CDR3 is made up of 14 amino acids. The V end lost 6 bases, the J end lost 4 bases, and 13 bases lay between the germline ends. The germline V gene encodes CDR1 MDHEN and CDR2 SYDVKM. CDR3: CASRTTFRNQPQHF. In DNA, the CDR3 is TGTGCCAGCAGAACCACCTTCAGGAATCAGCCCCAGCATTTT.

This chain links TRBV9 with TRBJ2-3; D remains unclear. The CDR3 runs to 13 residues. CDR1 and CDR2 (germline): SGDLS, YYNGEE. The V end lost 7 bases, the J end lost 4 bases, and 13 bases lay between the germline ends. The CDR3 DNA reads TGTGCCAGCCGAGGTGGACCCGCAGATACGCAGTATTTT. Protein product: CASRGGPADTQYF. The variable domain in full, with the rest retrieved from reference TRBV9 and TRBJ2-3, is DSGVTQTPKHLITATGQRVTLRCSPRSGDLSVYWYQQSLDQGLQFLIQYYNGEERAKGNILERFSAQQFPDLHSELNLSSLELGDSALYFCASRGGPADTQYFGPGTRLTVL.

The V gene is TRBV30, the J gene TRBJ1-1, with D possibly being TRBD1 (6 bases). In germline, CDR1 is GTSNPN, CDR2 SVGIG (reference sequence). Trimming stripped 4 bases from V and 3 bases from J, with 12 bases between. CDR3 length equals 13 residues. The CDR3 sequence: CAWTGDQYTEAFF. The CDR3 DNA sequence: TGTGCCTGGACAGGGGACCAGTACACTGAAGCTTTCTTT.

V and J are TRBV9 and TRBJ2-3; D tentatively fits TRBD1 or TRBD2 (7 bases each). The germline V gene encodes CDR1 SGDLS and CDR2 YYNGEE. V lost 3 bases to trimming and J lost 5 bases, with 16 bases between them. The CDR3 extends over 15 amino acids. CDR3 sequence reads: CASSARDSGVDTQYF. For the CDR3, the DNA is TGTGCCAGCAGCGCCCGGGACAGCGGGGTAGATACGCAGTATTTT.

CDR3 sequence: CASSLWGRTETQYF. The CDR3 region has the DNA TGTGCCAGCAGTTTATGGGGTAGGACAGAGACCCAGTACTTC. V is TRBV27 and J is TRBJ2-5; no clear D gene. Trimming pared 1 base from V and 4 bases from J, leaving 10 bases between. Per the germline V gene, CDR1 is MNHEY and CDR2 is SMNVEV (reference sequence). This CDR3 comprises 14 residues.

The chain couples TRBV11-3 to TRBJ2-2; D may be TRBD1 (5 bases). The CDR3 consists of 16 residues. CDR1 is SGHNT, CDR2 YENEEA, per germline. Trimming pared 5 bases from V and 4 bases from J, leaving 17 bases between. The DNA for the CDR3 is TGTGCCAGCAGCCCCGTCTCAGGGAAGGGCACCGGGGAGCTGTTTTTT. Protein product: CASSPVSGKGTGELFF.

The chain links TRBV19 to TRBJ2-7; D might be TRBD1 (7 bases). Germline CDR1 reads LNHDA; CDR2 reads SQIVND (reference sequence). The V end lost 6 bases, the J end lost 6 bases, and 21 bases lay between the germline ends. The CDR3 extends over 15 amino acids. In DNA form, the CDR3 reads TGTGCCAGTAGCCGTACCGGGACCCAGGGGGGCGAGCAGTACTTC. This sequence encodes CASSRTGTQGGEQYF.

The chain is built from TRBV19 and TRBJ2-5; TRBD1 aligns across 7 bases. With V trimmed by 3 bases and J by 0 bases, 10 bases remained unmatched. Germline V gene data show CDR1 as LNHDA and CDR2 as SQIVND (reference sequence). This CDR3 has 17 residues. This CDR3 reads CASSIRKARGYQETQYF. The CDR3 DNA is TGTGCCAGTAGTATCAGGAAGGCCAGGGGGTACCAAGAGACCCAGTACTTC.

Concerning this clone: The junction shows a germline mismatch at one end, possibly a read error. This rearrangement joins TRBV5-1 to TRBJ2-1; 10 bases are shared with TRBD2. This CDR3 comprises 16 residues. Germline V CDR1 and CDR2: SGHRS, YFSETQ. The CDR3 spells CASSLGTSGSHNEQFF. The DNA for the CDR3 is TGCGCCAGCAGCTTGGGGACTAGCGGCTCCCACAATGAGCAGTTCTTC.

This chain uses TRBV7-2 with TRBJ2-1; possibly TRBD1 for D (6 bases). The CDR3 has 13 amino acids. Germline V gene lookup returns CDR1 SGHTA and CDR2 FQGNSA. V was clipped by 1 base and J by 10 bases, with 11 bases between them. The CDR3 reads CASSLVQGGEQFF. CDR3 bases: TGTGCCAGCAGCTTAGTACAGGGTGGCGAGCAGTTCTTC.

The chain carries TRBV29-1 and TRBJ1-2, with 8 positions matching TRBD1. Germline CDR1 is SQVTM and CDR2 is ANQGSEA. CDR3 length: 11 amino acids. The trim removed 6 bases at V and 7 bases at J, leaving 4 bases unmatched. In nucleotides, the CDR3 is TGCAGCGTGTCAGGGGGCGCTGGCTACACCTTC. Protein sequence: CSVSGGAGYTF.

V gene TRBV10-3 combines with J gene TRBJ1-4; D is undetermined. V was shortened by 0 bases and J by 8 bases, with 13 bases between the two germline ends. The CDR3 extends over 15 amino acids. Germline CDR1 is ENHRY and CDR2 is SYGVKD. CDR3 amino acids: CAISESYGDTEKLFF. The CDR3 bases are TGTGCCATCAGTGAGTCGTATGGAGATACAGAAAAACTGTTTTTT.

V is TRBV7-2 and J is TRBJ2-1; 10 nucleotides align to TRBD2. The trim removed 5 bases at V and 4 bases at J, leaving 5 bases unmatched. This CDR3 spans 15 amino acids. Germline assignment: CDR1 SGHTA and CDR2 FQGNSA. CDR3 amino acids: CASSPSGSFYNEQFF. CDR3 coding DNA: TGTGCCAGCAGCCCTAGCGGGAGCTTTTACAATGAGCAGTTCTTC.

This clone occurred once. This chain joins TRBV6-1 and TRBJ2-3; TRBD2 matches at 9 bases. V dropped 7 bases and J dropped 6; count of bases not matched to a gene: 5. The length of the CDR3 is 13 residues. In germline, CDR1 is MNHNS, CDR2 SASEGT. CDR3 residues: CASIAGVGDTQYF. The CDR3 nucleotides are TGTGCCAGCATAGCGGGAGTTGGTGATACGCAGTATTTT.

The chain carries TRBV27 and TRBJ1-2; 7 bases are shared with TRBD1. With V trimmed by 6 bases and J by 7 bases, 11 bases remained unmatched. Germline lookup yields CDR1 MNHEY and CDR2 SMNVEV (reference sequence). The CDR3 runs 14 residues. The CDR3 sequence: CASSTMEGASGYTF. The CDR3 DNA sequence: TGTGCCAGCAGCACGATGGAGGGGGCGAGTGGCTACACCTTC.

The chain combines TRBV18 with TRBJ2-2; the D gene could be TRBD1 or TRBD2 (5 bases each). CDR3 length: 16 amino acids. CDR1 is KGHSH, CDR2 LQKENI, per germline. V was cut by 4 bases and J by 4 bases, with 16 bases left in between. The CDR3 DNA reads TGTGCCAGCTCACTTAACTCGGGGACGTCCACCGGGGAGCTGTTTTTT. Its translation is CASSLNSGTSTGELFF.